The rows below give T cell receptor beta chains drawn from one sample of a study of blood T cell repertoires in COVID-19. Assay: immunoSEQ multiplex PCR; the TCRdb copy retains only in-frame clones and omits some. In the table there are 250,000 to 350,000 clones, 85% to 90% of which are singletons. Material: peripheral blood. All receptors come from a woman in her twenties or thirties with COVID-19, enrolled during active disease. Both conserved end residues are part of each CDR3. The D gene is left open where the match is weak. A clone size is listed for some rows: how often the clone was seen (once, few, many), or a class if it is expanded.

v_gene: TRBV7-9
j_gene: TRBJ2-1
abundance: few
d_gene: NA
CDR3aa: CASSLFQGGYNEQFF
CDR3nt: TGTGCCAGCAGCTTATTTCAGGGGGGCTACAATGAGCAGTTCTTC

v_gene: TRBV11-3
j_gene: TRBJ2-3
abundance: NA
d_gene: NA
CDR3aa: CASSLASVEDTQYF
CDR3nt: TGTGCCAGCAGCTTAGCCAGCGTTGAAGATACGCAGTATTTT

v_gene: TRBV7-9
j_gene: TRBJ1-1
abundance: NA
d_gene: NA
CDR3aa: CASGRTEAFF
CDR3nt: TGTGCCAGCGGGAGGACTGAAGCTTTCTTT

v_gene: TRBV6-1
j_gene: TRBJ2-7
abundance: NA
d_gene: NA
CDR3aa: CASSEGKPARVAYEQYF
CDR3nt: TGTGCCAGCAGTGAAGGGAAACCCGCTCGGGTCGCCTACGAGCAGTACTTC

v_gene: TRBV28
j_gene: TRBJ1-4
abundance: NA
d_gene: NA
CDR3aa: CASSPSLTNEKLFF
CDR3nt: TGTGCCAGCAGTCCCAGTTTGACTAATGAAAAACTGTTTTTT

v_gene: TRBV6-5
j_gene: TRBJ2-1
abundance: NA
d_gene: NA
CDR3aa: CASRLRGTLYNEQFF
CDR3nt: TGTGCCAGCAGACTCCGGGGGACCCTCTACAATGAGCAGTTCTTC

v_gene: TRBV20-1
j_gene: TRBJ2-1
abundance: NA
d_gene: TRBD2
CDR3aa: CSARGLARNEQFF
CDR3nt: TGCAGTGCTCGTGGACTAGCCAGGAATGAGCAGTTCTTC

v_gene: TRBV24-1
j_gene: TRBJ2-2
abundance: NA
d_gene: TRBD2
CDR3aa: CATSRGGGTGELFF
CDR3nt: TGTGCCACCTCCCGCGGGGGGGGCACCGGGGAGCTGTTTTTT

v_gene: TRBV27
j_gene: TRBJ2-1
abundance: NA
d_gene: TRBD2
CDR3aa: CASSYGLAGEQFF
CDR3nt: TGTGCCAGCAGTTACGGACTAGCGGGTGAGCAGTTCTTC

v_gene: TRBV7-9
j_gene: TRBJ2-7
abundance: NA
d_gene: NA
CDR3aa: CASSSTEKVHEQYF
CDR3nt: TGTGCCAGCAGCTCGACAGAAAAGGTACACGAGCAGTACTTC

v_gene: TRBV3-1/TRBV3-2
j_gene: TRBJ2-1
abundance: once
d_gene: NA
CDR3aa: CASSPDTRRSLSYNEQFF
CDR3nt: TGTGCCAGCAGCCCGGATACGAGGAGGTCCCTCTCCTACAATGAGCAGTTCTTC

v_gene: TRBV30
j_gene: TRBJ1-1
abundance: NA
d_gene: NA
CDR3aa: CAWSVGYRKNTEAFF
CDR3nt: TGTGCCTGGAGTGTCGGGTATCGTAAGAACACTGAAGCTTTCTTT

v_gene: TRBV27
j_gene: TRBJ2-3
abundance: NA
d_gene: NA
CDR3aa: CASSSRRTDTQYF
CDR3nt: TGTGCCAGCAGTTCTAGGAGGACAGATACGCAGTATTTT

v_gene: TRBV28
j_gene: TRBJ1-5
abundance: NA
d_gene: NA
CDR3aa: CASRPRQSNQPQHF
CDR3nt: TGTGCCAGCAGGCCCCGACAGAGCAATCAGCCCCAGCATTTT

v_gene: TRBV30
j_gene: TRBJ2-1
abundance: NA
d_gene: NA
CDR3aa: CAWSSESTSSYNEQFF
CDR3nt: TGTGCCTGGAGTTCAGAAAGTACAAGCTCCTACAATGAGCAGTTCTTC

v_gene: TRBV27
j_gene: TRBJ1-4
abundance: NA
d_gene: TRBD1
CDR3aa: CASSSPPGQPFF
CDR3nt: TGTGCCAGCAGTTCGCCCCCGGGACAGCCTTTTTTT

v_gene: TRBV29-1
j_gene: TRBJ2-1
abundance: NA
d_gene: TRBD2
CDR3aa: CSVAPREGILHNEQFF
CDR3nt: TGCAGCGTTGCACCCCGGGAGGGCATTCTCCACAATGAGCAGTTCTTC

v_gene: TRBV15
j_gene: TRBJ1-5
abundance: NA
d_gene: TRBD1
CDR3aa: CATSLQGSNQPQHF
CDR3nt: TGTGCCACCAGCTTACAGGGGAGCAATCAGCCCCAGCATTTT

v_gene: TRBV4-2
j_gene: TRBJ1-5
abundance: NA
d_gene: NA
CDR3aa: CASSLREDQPQHF
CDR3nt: TGTGCCAGCAGCCTTCGGGAGGATCAGCCCCAGCATTTT

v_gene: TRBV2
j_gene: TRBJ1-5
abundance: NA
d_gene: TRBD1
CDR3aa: CASSEFYTTGGGYSNQPQHF
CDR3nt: TGTGCCAGCAGTGAATTTTACACCACAGGGGGCGGATATAGCAATCAGCCCCAGCATTTT

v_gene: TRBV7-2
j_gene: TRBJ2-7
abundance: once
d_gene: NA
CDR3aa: CASSEVPLASEQYF
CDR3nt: TGTGCCAGCAGCGAAGTCCCTCTAGCTTCCGAGCAGTACTTC

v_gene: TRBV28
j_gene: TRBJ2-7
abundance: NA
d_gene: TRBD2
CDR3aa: CASPPSGRAALAGGPGEQYF
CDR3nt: TGTGCCAGCCCCCCCTCGGGGAGGGCGGCTTTAGCGGGAGGGCCTGGGGAGCAGTACTTC

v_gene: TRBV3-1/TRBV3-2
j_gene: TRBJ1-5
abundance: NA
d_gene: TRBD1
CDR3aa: CASSGTGDQPQHF
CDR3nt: TGTGCCAGCAGCGGGACAGGGGATCAGCCCCAGCATTTT

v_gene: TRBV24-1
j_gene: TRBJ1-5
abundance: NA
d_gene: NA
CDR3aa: CAAYRSYSNQPQHF
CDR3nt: TGTGCCGCCTACAGATCCTATAGCAATCAGCCCCAGCATTTT

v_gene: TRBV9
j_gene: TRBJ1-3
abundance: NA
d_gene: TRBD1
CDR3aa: CASSVGDRTALGNTIYF
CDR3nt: TGTGCCAGCAGCGTAGGGGACAGGACCGCGCTTGGAAACACCATATATTTT

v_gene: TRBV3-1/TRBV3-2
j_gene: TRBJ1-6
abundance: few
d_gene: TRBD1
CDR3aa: CASSQGQGARSPLHF
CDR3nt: TGTGCCAGCAGCCAAGGACAGGGGGCGAGGTCACCCCTCCACTTT

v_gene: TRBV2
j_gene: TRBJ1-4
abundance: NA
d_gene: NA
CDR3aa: CASKAGIFPNEKLFF
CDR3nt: TGTGCCAGCAAGGCAGGAATTTTCCCTAATGAAAAACTGTTTTTT

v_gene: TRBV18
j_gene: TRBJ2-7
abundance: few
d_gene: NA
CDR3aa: CASSSREDHYEWQYF
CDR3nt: TGTGCCAGCTCATCCCGGGAAGACCATTACGAGTGGCAGTACTTC

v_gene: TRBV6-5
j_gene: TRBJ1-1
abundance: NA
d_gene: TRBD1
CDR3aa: CASTGQGGTEAFF
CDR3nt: TGTGCCAGCACAGGACAGGGTGGGACTGAAGCTTTCTTT

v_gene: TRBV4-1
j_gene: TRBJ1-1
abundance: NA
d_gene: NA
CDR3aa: CASSQPLGTEAFF
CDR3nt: TGCGCCAGCAGCCAACCGCTAGGAACTGAAGCTTTCTTT

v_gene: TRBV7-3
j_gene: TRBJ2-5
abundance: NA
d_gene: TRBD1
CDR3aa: CASSQTGGQETQYF
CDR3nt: TGTGCCAGCAGCCAAACAGGGGGCCAAGAGACCCAGTACTTC

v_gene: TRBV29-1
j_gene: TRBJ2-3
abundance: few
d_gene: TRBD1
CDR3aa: CSVDRDRGFTDTQYF
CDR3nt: TGCAGCGTCGATAGGGACAGGGGGTTCACAGATACGCAGTATTTT